The present entry profiles one T cell receptor beta chain with its context. The antigen this receptor binds is unknown. Base qualities are not recorded, but no much larger clone differs from it by a single base. Each collaborating institution followed its own protocols to collect whole blood in K2EDTA tubes. For TCRbeta analysis, collaborators shipped samples as frozen whole blood, isolated PBMCs, or DNA extracted from either of those sample types. The CDR3 runs 14 amino acids, cysteine and phenylalanine included. The retained sequence is limited to the CDR3, 42 bases, with the frame set at the first base. V is cut back by 6 bases and J by 5 bases, with 8 bases in the junction unmatched. CDR1 and CDR2, looked up from the germline V gene (reference sequence), are WNHNN and SYGVQD. The sample belongs to a study of blood T cell repertoires in COVID-19 (dated by TCRdb to 2018 to 2021). Turning to the overall study: Samples from collaborators originated in the United States, Italy and Spain and spanned both the acute and convalescent phases of COVID-19. The material from the prospective study consisted of cDNA or gDNA derived from T cells, B-cell-depleted T cells, or PBMCs. Deeply sampled blood TCRbeta repertoires from subjects exposed to, actively infected with, or recovered from COVID-19 were included in the dataset. The repertoires were released in a freely available public database meant as a resource for research on the immune response to SARS-CoV-2. The samples were drawn from the first 160 participants of the ongoing ImmuneRACE study and from 1,254 subjects provided by 6 global collaborators. The sample metadata nearly always contained a de-identified subject ID, COVID-19 status, age in years and sex. Where available, HLA class I and class II types were obtained from metadata supplied by the sample provider rather than from assay-based typing. What the research found in general, with its limitations: The amount of clinical and demographic metadata varied by source and participant and was provided uncurated.

The immunoSEQ Assay, a bias-controlled multiplex PCR, was used to amplify TCRbeta CDR3 regions from genomic DNA. Processing in the source paper ran as follows. The number of nucleated cells in each sample was estimated from the amplification of reference gene primers within the assay. Sequence reads were collapsed and filtered to measure the absolute abundance of every unique TCRbeta CDR3 rearrangement. For each sample, productive Simpson clonality was calculated as the square root of Simpson's diversity index across productive rearrangements. TCRdb provides this immuneACCESS table in a form limited to in-frame rearrangements. Some clones are lacking; in checked studies, under half of them reflect an unresolved V gene, and why the rest are absent is not known. V, J and clone size reflect that table, while D and trimming were determined from the DNA. This sample has 45,000 or so clones in its table, and approximately 91% of those were observed once. The ten largest make up roughly an eighth of the sample.

The TCR comes from a human donor in a cohort sampled during active COVID-19. The V and J genes are TRBV10-1 and TRBJ2-3; TRBD2 matches 7 bases in the middle. The material sequenced was peripheral blood. The CDR3 loop reads CASRRGIVGDTQYF. The DNA sequence follows: TGCGCCAGCAGGCGGGGGATCGTAGGAGATACGCAGTATTTT.